The entry that follows covers one T cell receptor (beta chain) sequence. As yet, its antigen is unknown. This sample is part of a study of T cell repertoires in cytomegalovirus infection. Study-level background: CMV epitopes, recently identified HLA-C-restricted and well-studied HLA-B-restricted, were used. TCR beta signatures that were public indicated CMV infection and matching HLA type. Study findings and constraints: Accumulated public TCR beta family frequency recognized individuals carrying CMV together with the relevant HLA. Across the ex vivo response, the dominant clonotypes were HLA-C-restricted CMV-specific TCR beta clonotypes.

Each CDR3 protein is one row after TCRdb ran MiXCR on the reads. The data hold some 800,000 distinct CDR3 sequences, with 32% observed a single time. The germline gives CDR1 SNHLY, CDR2 FYNNEI. The CDR3 is 10 residues long. Trimming left V 7 bases short and J 7 bases short, with 7 bases between. V gene TRBV2 combines with J gene TRBJ1-2; D uncertain. The starting material was cultured CD8+ T cells from PBMCs, obtained from culture after CMV antigen stimulation. The TCR originated in a human donor in good health (CMV status not recorded). Some clones in this sample may be carry-over from other donors' samples. DNA for the CDR3: TGTGCCAGCATCCAAATTGGCTACACCTTC. As protein: CASIQIGYTF.